Following are 6 T cell receptor beta chains from one sample sequenced in a study of cytomegalovirus exposure and HLA in healthy donors. In the PCR, 60 Vbeta and 13 Jbeta primers were used. Clones were sequenced by immunoSEQ multiplex PCR, and TCRdb holds only the in-frame ones, with some missing. The sample records about 130,000 clones, nearly 85% being singletons. Sequences were obtained from PBMCs. Every receptor here comes from a boy aged 10-17 years in good health and CMV-seronegative.

This clone has just one count. This chain joins TRBV6-4 and TRBJ2-7; 8 bases are shared with TRBD2. With V trimmed by 3 bases and J by 3 bases, 7 bases remained unmatched. Germline V gene sequence: CDR1 MRHNA, CDR2 SNTAGT. The CDR3 runs to 15 residues. CDR3 nucleotide sequence: TGTGCCAGCAGTGAGGAAGCGGGAGCCGGCTACGAGCAGTACTTC. It encodes CASSEEAGAGYEQYF.

This clone was seen a handful of times. V and J are TRBV7-8 and TRBJ1-1, with D uncertain. Trimming cost V 5 bases and J 8 bases, with 15 bases left between them. CDR3 length equals 13 residues. From germline, CDR1 is SGHVS and CDR2 FQNEAQ. The CDR3: CASSPRSGYEAFF. CDR3 DNA sequence: TGTGCCAGCAGCCCCCGGTCGGGGTACGAAGCTTTCTTT.

V gene TRBV30 combines with J gene TRBJ2-7, with 8 nucleotides matching TRBD1. CDR1 GTSNPN and CDR2 SVGIG come from the germline V gene (reference sequence). The CDR3 runs to 13 residues. The J segment lost 6 bases and the V segment lost 3 bases, leaving 7 bases of the junction unmatched. CDR3 residues: CAWSRDRFLEQYF. CDR3 nucleotide sequence: TGTGCCTGGAGCCGGGACAGGTTCCTCGAGCAGTACTTC.

The chain has TRBV7-3 and TRBJ2-3; D is unclear. V shed 5 bases and J shed 4 bases, with 13 bases lying between them. The CDR3 is 14 residues long. Germline CDR1 reads SGHTA; CDR2 reads FQGTGA. This chain's CDR3 is CASSLLGVADTQYF. CDR3 bases: TGTGCCAGCAGCCTTCTCGGTGTGGCAGATACGCAGTATTTT.

This chain uses TRBV5-1 with TRBJ2-7, with 8 nucleotides matching TRBD1. Germline CDR1 SGHRS, CDR2 YFSETQ. V was clipped by 0 bases and J by 1 base; unmatched bases: 6. This CDR3 region has 16 residues. The CDR3 DNA sequence: TGCGCCAGCAGCTTGGTGGGGACAGGTGCTTCCTACGAGCAGTACTTC. This encodes CASSLVGTGASYEQYF.

The chain uses TRBV2 and TRBJ1-1, with a weak D call TRBD1 (5 bases). Trimming left V 7 bases short and J 1 base short, with 7 bases between. This CDR3 is built from 12 residues. CDR1 is SNHLY and CDR2 is FYNNEI in the germline V gene. This CDR3 reads CASTQGNTEAFF. The CDR3 region has the DNA TGTGCCAGCACCCAGGGGAACACTGAAGCTTTCTTT.